The source of this T cell receptor beta chain is a study of blood T cell repertoires in COVID-19. Study in general: COVID-19 samples, acute and convalescent, were from the United States, Italy and Spain. T cells, B-cell-depleted T cells, or PBMCs provided the cDNA or gDNA that served as material.

The V gene's germline CDR1 is SGDLS and CDR2 YYNGEE. V lost 4 bases and J 6 bases, leaving 20 bases between the germline ends. The CDR3 consists of 15 residues. As originally analysed: Quantification of nucleated cells was approximated via reference gene primer amplification. TCRdb's copy holds only in-frame clones and misses some; the assay was immunoSEQ multiplex PCR. The D gene and trimming were derived from the DNA, and the V and J assignments and clone size from that table. The data contain about 160,000 clones, about 85% of them singletons. The source material was peripheral blood. The V call is TRBV9, the J call TRBJ2-7; TRBD2 might be the D (6 bases). The receptor's source is a woman aged 55-70 years with active or convalescent COVID-19. CDR3 sequence: CASSPQEVTGVEQYF. CDR3 in DNA: TGTGCCAGCAGCCCCCAGGAAGTTACGGGGGTCGAGCAGTACTTC.